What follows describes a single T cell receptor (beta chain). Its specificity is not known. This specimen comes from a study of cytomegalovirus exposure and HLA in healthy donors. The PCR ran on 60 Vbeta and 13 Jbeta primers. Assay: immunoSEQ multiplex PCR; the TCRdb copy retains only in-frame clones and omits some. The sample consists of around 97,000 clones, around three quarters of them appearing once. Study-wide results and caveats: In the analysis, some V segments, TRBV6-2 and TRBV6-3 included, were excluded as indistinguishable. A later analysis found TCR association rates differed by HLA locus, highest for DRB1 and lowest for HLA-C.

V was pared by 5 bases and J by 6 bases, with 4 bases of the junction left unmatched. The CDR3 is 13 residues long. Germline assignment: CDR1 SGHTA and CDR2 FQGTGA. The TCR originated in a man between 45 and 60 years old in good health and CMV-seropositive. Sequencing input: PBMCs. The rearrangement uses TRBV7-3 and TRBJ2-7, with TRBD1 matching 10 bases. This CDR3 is CASSRDRGFEQYF. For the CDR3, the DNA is TGTGCCAGCAGCCGGGACAGGGGTTTCGAGCAGTACTTC.